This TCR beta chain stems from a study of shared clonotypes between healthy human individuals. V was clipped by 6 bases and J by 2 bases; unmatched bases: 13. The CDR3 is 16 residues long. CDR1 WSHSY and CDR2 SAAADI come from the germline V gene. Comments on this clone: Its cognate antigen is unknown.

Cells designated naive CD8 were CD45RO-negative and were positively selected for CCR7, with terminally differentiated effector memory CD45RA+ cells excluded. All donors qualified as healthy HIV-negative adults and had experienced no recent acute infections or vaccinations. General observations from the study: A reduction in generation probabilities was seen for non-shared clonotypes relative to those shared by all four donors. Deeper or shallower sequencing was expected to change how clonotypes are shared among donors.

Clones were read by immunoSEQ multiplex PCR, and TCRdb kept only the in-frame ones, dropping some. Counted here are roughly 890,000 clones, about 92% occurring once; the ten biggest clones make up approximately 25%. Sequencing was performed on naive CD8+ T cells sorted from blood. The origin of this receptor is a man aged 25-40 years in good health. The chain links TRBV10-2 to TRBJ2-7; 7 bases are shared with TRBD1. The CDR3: CASRWLRTGSTYEQYF. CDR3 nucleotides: TGCGCCAGCAGATGGCTCCGGACAGGCTCCACCTACGAGCAGTACTTC.